Listed here are 21 T cell receptor beta chains from one sample, sequenced in a study of blood T cells in healthy people across ages (dated by TCRdb to between 2015 and 2017). Library preparation was by 5' RACE. The sequencer listed for this sample is Illumina HiSeq 2500. A second 7 to 11 cycle PCR used a sample-barcoded 5' primer and a J-beta primer mix. TCRdb redid the processing of the public reads, applying fastp at Q25 and MiXCR, and retained in-frame beta chains. Each entry merges the rows of one CDR3 protein and shows their most common DNA and genes. The sample data list about 1.6 million distinct CDR3 sequences, and roughly a third of these were observed just once. Approximately 11% of the sample rests with the top ten. The sample taken for sequencing was blood. The receptors come from a woman in her twenties or thirties in good health.

The sample holds a few counts of this clonotype. DNA of the CDR3: TGCAGTGCCCCGTCCGGGCAAGGCTACAATGAGCAGTTCTTC. Protein product: CSAPSGQGYNEQFF. The chain joins TRBV20-1 to TRBJ2-1; D not resolved. The V gene lost 6 bases and the J gene lost 3 bases, with 15 bases spanning the gap. The CDR3 has 14 amino acids. Germline CDR1 and CDR2: DFQATT and SNEGSKA (reference sequence).

J is TRBJ1-4 and V is TRBV7-9; D not certain. Trimming cost V 4 bases and J 4 bases, with 13 bases left between them. CDR1 and CDR2 from the germline V gene are SEHNR and FQNEAQ (reference sequence). The CDR3 is 15 residues long. The CDR3 protein is CASSWDASVNEKLFF. The CDR3 region has the DNA TGTGCCAGCAGCTGGGATGCGTCGGTTAATGAAAAACTGTTTTTT.

This clonotype appeared a few times. V gene TRBV4-1 combines with J gene TRBJ2-7, with a possible D match to TRBD2 (6 bases). Between the trimmed V and J ends, which lost 4 bases and 3 bases, there was a span of 16 bases. This CDR3 contains 15 residues. Germline CDR1 and CDR2: MGHRA and YSYEKL. CDR3 in amino acids: CASSLYKLGGYEQYF. The CDR3 region has the DNA TGCGCCAGCAGCCTTTATAAACTGGGGGGCTACGAGCAGTACTTC.

The table lists this clonotype with a few counts. The chain joins TRBV27 to TRBJ2-7; D may be TRBD1 (6 bases). The CDR3 length is 15 residues. Trimming shortened V by 5 bases and J by 2 bases, and 16 bases separated the two germline ends. Germline values: CDR1 MNHEY, CDR2 SMNVEV (reference sequence). The CDR3 DNA follows: TGTGCCAGCAGTCTACGGGACACATCACCCTACGAGCAGTACTTC. Its translation is CASSLRDTSPYEQYF.

This clonotype was counted between two and nine times. The chain uses TRBV29-1 and TRBJ2-7; 9 bases line up with TRBD1. The V segment lost 4 bases and the J segment 3 bases; nucleotides outside the gene matches: 10. The CDR3 length is 15 residues. Germline V gene data show CDR1 as SQVTM and CDR2 as ANQGSEA. The CDR3 sequence is CSVAEEQGACYEQYF. The CDR3 coding sequence is TGCAGCGTTGCAGAGGAACAGGGGGCATGCTACGAGCAGTACTTC.

This clonotype was detected a few times. The chain joins TRBV3-1 to TRBJ2-1; possibly TRBD2 for D (6 bases). The germline V and J ends were trimmed by 3 bases and 7 bases, with 19 bases remaining between them. Germline lookup yields CDR1 LGHDT and CDR2 YNNKEL (reference sequence). This CDR3 has 16 residues. In DNA form, the CDR3 reads TGTGCCAGCAGCCACGACCCGGGACTCGGTGGAAATGAGCAGTTCTTC. Translation gives CASSHDPGLGGNEQFF.

This clonotype was detected ten times or more. This chain connects TRBV29-1 to TRBJ2-3, with D maybe TRBD1 (5 bases). The ends were cut back, 5 bases at V and 1 base at J, with 13 bases in the middle. Germline V gene lookup returns CDR1 SQVTM and CDR2 ANQGSEA. This CDR3 has 14 residues. The CDR3 sequence: CSVPTGFGTDTQYF. In DNA, the CDR3 is TGCAGCGTTCCAACAGGATTTGGCACAGATACGCAGTATTTT.

This clonotype turned up a few times. This chain uses TRBV3-1 with TRBJ2-5; D not resolved. Per germline, CDR1 LGHDT and CDR2 YNNKEL (reference sequence). Deletions cut 0 bases from V and 5 bases from J, with 10 bases between. CDR3 size: 14 residues. This CDR3 reads CASSQDPSRETQYF. CDR3 in DNA: TGTGCCAGCAGCCAAGATCCCAGTCGGGAGACCCAGTACTTC.

This clonotype was detected only a few times. The V call is TRBV27, the J call TRBJ2-1; 7 positions agree with TRBD2. Per the germline V gene, CDR1 is MNHEY and CDR2 is SMNVEV (reference sequence). V lost 4 bases and J lost 9; bases outside the gene matches: 6. CDR3 length: 13 residues. The DNA of the CDR3 is TGTGCCAGCAGTTCTGGGGCTAGCGGTGAGCAGTTCTTC. It specifies CASSSGASGEQFF.

The chain couples TRBV6-5 to TRBJ2-1; 13 positions match TRBD2. The CDR3 is made up of 18 amino acids. V dropped 2 bases and J dropped 9; count of bases not matched to a gene: 13. The V gene's germline CDR1 is MNHEY and CDR2 SVGAGI. CDR3 in DNA: TGTGCCAGCAGTTACGGACTAGCGGGGGAGCAGGGTAGAGGTGAGCAGTTCTTC. Translation gives CASSYGLAGEQGRGEQFF.

This sequence joins TRBV4-1 and TRBJ1-2; D is perhaps TRBD1 (6 bases). This CDR3 is built from 17 residues. The V end lost 0 bases, the J end lost 4 bases, and 18 bases lay between the germline ends. Germline loops: CDR1 MGHRA, CDR2 YSYEKL. The CDR3 loop is CASSQDRSWGGSYGYTF. The CDR3 nucleotides are TGCGCCAGCAGCCAAGATCGTTCGTGGGGGGGCTCCTATGGCTACACCTTC.

The chain has TRBV9 and TRBJ1-1, with D unresolved. This CDR3 region has 12 residues. V was clipped by 3 bases and J by 8 bases, with 11 bases between them. Per the germline V gene, CDR1 is SGDLS and CDR2 is YYNGEE. The CDR3 reads CASSAGKNEAFF. For the CDR3, the DNA is TGTGCCAGCAGCGCAGGAAAAAACGAAGCTTTCTTT.

The rearrangement joins TRBV5-1 to TRBJ2-1, with 9 positions matching TRBD2. Germline V gene sequence: CDR1 SGHRS, CDR2 YFSETQ. The V gene end was trimmed by 3 bases and the J gene end by 6 bases; junction bases not matched to a gene: 10. The CDR3 has 16 amino acids. The CDR3 DNA is TGCGCCAGCAGCTACACCGGGACTAGCATTTTCAATGAGCAGTTCTTC. It is translated as CASSYTGTSIFNEQFF.

The gene calls are TRBV14 and TRBJ2-7, with D maybe TRBD1 (6 bases). The CDR3 runs 15 residues. V was cut by 3 bases and J by 10 bases, with 22 bases left in between. Germline V gene lookup returns CDR1 SGHDN and CDR2 FVKESK. CDR3 protein: CASSQYRDTGSAQYF. In DNA, the CDR3 is TGTGCCAGCAGCCAGTACCGGGACACCGGATCGGCCCAGTACTTC.

In nucleotides, the CDR3 is TGTGCCAGCAGCCCGACCGTAGGGCTGGCGGGGGCCCACGAGCAGTACTTC. Its protein product is CASSPTVGLAGAHEQYF. The chain combines TRBV27 with TRBJ2-4, with D possibly TRBD2 on 7 matching bases. The assigned J gene may be wrong: the sequence end matches TRBJ2-7 better. The CDR3 extends over 17 amino acids. CDR1 is MNHEY, CDR2 SMNVEV, per germline (reference sequence).

The chain recombines TRBV4-1 with TRBJ1-6; TRBD1 aligns across 9 bases. This CDR3 has 16 amino acids. V lost 0 bases to trimming and J lost 10 bases; unmatched junction nucleotides: 7. Germline V CDR1 and CDR2: MGHRA, YSYEKL. This CDR3 reads CASSQDGTGSWSPLHF. CDR3 nucleotide sequence: TGCGCCAGCAGCCAAGATGGGACAGGGAGTTGGTCACCCCTCCACTTT.

This clonotype was recorded once. V is TRBV30 and J is TRBJ2-1; no clear D. The length of the CDR3 is 12 residues. From germline, CDR1 is GTSNPN and CDR2 SVGIG (reference sequence). V was trimmed by 3 bases and J by 8 bases, leaving 11 bases between them. The DNA for the CDR3 is TGTGCCTGGAGATTCGGGTCCCATGAGCAGTTCTTC. The encoded protein is CAWRFGSHEQFF.

The chain uses TRBV4-1 and TRBJ2-5; the match to TRBD1 covers 10 bases. Losses at the gene ends were 3 bases for V and 6 bases for J; bases not matched to a gene: 7. CDR1 and CDR2 (germline): MGHRA, YSYEKL. This CDR3 contains 15 residues. CDR3 residues: CASSQTTGGLKTQYF. CDR3 DNA sequence: TGCGCCAGCAGCCAGACGACAGGGGGCTTAAAGACCCAGTACTTC.

The gene calls are TRBV19 and TRBJ2-2; D might be TRBD2 (6 bases). Between the trimmed V and J ends, which lost 3 bases and 8 bases, there was a span of 10 bases. From germline, CDR1 is LNHDA and CDR2 SQIVND (reference sequence). The CDR3 has 13 residues. In nucleotides, the CDR3 is TGTGCCAGTAGTATCTCGGGAGCAGGGGAGCTGTTTTTT. Its protein product is CASSISGAGELFF.

Notes on this clonotype: A clone one base away is much larger, so this may be a read error. The rearrangement joins TRBV10-3 to TRBJ1-6; D gene uncertain. The CDR3 contains 13 residues. Between the trimmed V and J ends, which lost 9 bases and 6 bases, there was a span of 12 bases. Germline CDR1 reads ENHRY; CDR2 reads SYGVKD. The CDR3 nucleotides are TGTGCCATAACCGCGTCCCCTAATTCACCCCTCCACTTT. Its translation is CAITASPNSPLHF.

The V and J genes are TRBV27 and TRBJ1-1; TRBD1 matches at 7 bases. The germline V gene encodes CDR1 MNHEY and CDR2 SMNVEV (reference sequence). V shed 4 bases, J shed 5 bases, and the junction held 7 bases outside the gene matches. CDR3 length: 14 residues. CDR3 sequence (DNA): TGTGCCAGCAGTTCGCTGGGACAGTGGACTGAAGCTTTCTTT. Translation: CASSSLGQWTEAFF.